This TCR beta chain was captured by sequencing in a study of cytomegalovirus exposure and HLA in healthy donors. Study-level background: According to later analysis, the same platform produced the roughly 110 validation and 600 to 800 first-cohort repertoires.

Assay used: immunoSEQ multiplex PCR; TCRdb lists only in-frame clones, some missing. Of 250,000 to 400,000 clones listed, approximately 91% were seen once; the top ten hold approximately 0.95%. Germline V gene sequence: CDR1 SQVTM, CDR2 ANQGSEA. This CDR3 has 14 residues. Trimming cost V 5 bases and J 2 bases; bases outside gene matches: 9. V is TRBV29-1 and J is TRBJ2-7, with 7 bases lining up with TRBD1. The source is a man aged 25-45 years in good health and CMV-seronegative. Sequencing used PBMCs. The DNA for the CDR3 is TGCAGCGTTTCCTCCGGGACAGTAGCCTACGAGCAGTACTTC. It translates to CSVSSGTVAYEQYF.